This T cell receptor beta chain was recorded in a study of T cells after yellow fever vaccination. TCRdb re-called the 5' RACE reads with MiXCR, one entry per CDR3 protein. The table has approximately 330,000 distinct CDR3 sequences, approximately 4% seen once. This clonotype has more than one count but fewer than ten. Germline V gives CDR1 DFQATT, CDR2 SNEGSKA (reference sequence). Trimming left V 5 bases short and J 0 bases short, with 11 bases between. The CDR3 contains 13 residues. The sequence derives from a man aged 18 to 29 who received the YFV17D yellow fever vaccine. The chain couples TRBV20-1 to TRBJ2-7, with D tentatively TRBD2 (6 bases). The specimen was PBMCs, collected 5 days after the yellow fever booster vaccination. CDR3 amino acids: CSAGRTNSYEQYF. CDR3 nucleotides: TGCAGTGCTGGGAGGACTAACTCCTACGAGCAGTACTTC.